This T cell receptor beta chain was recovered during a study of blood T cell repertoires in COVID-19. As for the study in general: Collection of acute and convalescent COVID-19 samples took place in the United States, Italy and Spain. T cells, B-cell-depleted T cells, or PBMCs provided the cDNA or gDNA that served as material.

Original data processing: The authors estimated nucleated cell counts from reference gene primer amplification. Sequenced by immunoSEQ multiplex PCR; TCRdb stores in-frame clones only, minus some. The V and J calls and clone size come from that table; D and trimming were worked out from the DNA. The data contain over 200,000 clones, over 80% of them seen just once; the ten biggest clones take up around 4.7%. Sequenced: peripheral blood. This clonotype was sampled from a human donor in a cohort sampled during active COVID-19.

CDR3 sequence reads: CASSLLSGDGEETQYF. DNA for the CDR3: TGTGCCAGCAGCTTGCTCTCGGGGGATGGAGAAGAGACCCAGTACTTC. V is TRBV5-6 and J is TRBJ2-5; the D gene is possibly TRBD2 (6 bases). V lost 1 base to trimming and J lost 3 bases, with 16 bases between them. Germline lookup yields CDR1 SGHDT and CDR2 YYEEEE. This CDR3 has 16 amino acids.